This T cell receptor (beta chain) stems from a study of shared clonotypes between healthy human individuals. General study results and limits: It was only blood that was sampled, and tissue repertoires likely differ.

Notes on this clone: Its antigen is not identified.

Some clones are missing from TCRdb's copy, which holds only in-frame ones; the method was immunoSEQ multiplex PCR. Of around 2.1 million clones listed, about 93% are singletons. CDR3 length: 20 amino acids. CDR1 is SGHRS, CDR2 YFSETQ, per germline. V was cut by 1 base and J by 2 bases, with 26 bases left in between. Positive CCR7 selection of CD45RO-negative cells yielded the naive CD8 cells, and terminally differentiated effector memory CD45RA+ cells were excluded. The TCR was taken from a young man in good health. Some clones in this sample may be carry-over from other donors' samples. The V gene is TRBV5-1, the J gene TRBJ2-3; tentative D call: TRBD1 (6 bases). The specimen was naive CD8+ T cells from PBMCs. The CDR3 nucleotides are TGCGCCAGCAGCTTGAATTTGATACAGGGCGCTGTATCTTACACAGATACGCAGTATTTT. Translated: CASSLNLIQGAVSYTDTQYF.